This passage covers 8 T cell receptor beta chains from one sample sequenced in a study of cytomegalovirus exposure and HLA in healthy donors. With 60 Vbeta and 13 Jbeta primers, the PCR was carried out. Data came from immunoSEQ multiplex PCR; TCRdb stores just in-frame clones and leaves some out. In the table there are roughly 61,000 clones, 89% of which are singletons. The sequencing sample was made of PBMCs. Receptor source: a man between 25 and 39 years old in good health and CMV-seropositive.

This clone was seen a single time. The rearrangement joins TRBV4-1 to TRBJ2-2; 7 bases agree with TRBD2. Germline CDR1 MGHRA, CDR2 YSYEKL. The CDR3 covers 17 residues. The J segment lost 1 base and the V segment lost 3 bases, leaving 8 bases of the junction unmatched. Written as DNA, the CDR3 is TGCGCCAGCAGCCACCTTCGCGGGAGCCTGAACACCGGGGAGCTGTTTTTT. As protein: CASSHLRGSLNTGELFF.

The chain combines TRBV4-1 with TRBJ1-3; 7 positions agree with TRBD1. This CDR3 comprises 16 residues. J was trimmed by 6 bases and V by 2 bases; bases with no gene match: 10. Germline CDR1 is MGHRA and CDR2 is YSYEKL. CDR3 nucleotide sequence: TGCGCCAGCAGCCAACAAACAGGGGCTCGTGTAAACACCATATATTTT. Protein sequence: CASSQQTGARVNTIYF.

The J gene is TRBJ1-1, the V gene TRBV15; a possible D gene is TRBD1 (5 bases). Germline CDR1 LNHNV, CDR2 YYDKDF (reference sequence). CDR3 size: 15 residues. V was clipped by 0 bases and J by 4 bases, with 12 bases between them. The CDR3 sequence is CATSREGGGTTEAFF. In DNA, the CDR3 is TGTGCCACCAGCAGAGAGGGTGGGGGGACCACTGAAGCTTTCTTT.

The rearrangement joins TRBV18 to TRBJ1-5, with a possible D match to TRBD1 (6 bases). Germline CDR1 KGHSH, CDR2 LQKENI. The V end was cut by 6 bases, the J end by 5 bases, with 17 bases between. This CDR3 region has 15 residues. The CDR3 spells CASSLSTGRDQPQHF. In DNA form, the CDR3 reads TGTGCCAGCTCGCTTTCTACAGGGCGCGATCAGCCCCAGCATTTT.

DNA for the CDR3: TGTGCCAGCAGTGACGAGGGACTAGTTCGGGGCATTCAGTACTTC. Its protein is CASSDEGLVRGIQYF. This sequence joins TRBV6-1 and TRBJ2-4; 8 positions agree with TRBD2. CDR1 and CDR2 from the germline V gene are MNHNS and SASEGT. The CDR3 is made up of 15 amino acids. The J segment lost 9 bases and the V segment lost 3 bases, leaving 10 bases of the junction unmatched.

The J gene is TRBJ2-4, the V gene TRBV28; 14 bases are shared with TRBD2. CDR1 MDHEN and CDR2 SYDVKM come from the germline V gene. This CDR3 comprises 19 residues. J was trimmed by 0 bases and V by 6 bases; bases with no gene match: 10. CDR3: CASRLSGLAGDGAKNIQYF. CDR3 coding DNA: TGTGCCAGCAGGCTGTCGGGACTAGCGGGAGACGGAGCCAAAAACATTCAGTACTTC.

This chain links TRBV19 with TRBJ1-2; 7 bases line up with TRBD1. Trimming cost V 8 bases and J 6 bases; bases outside gene matches: 3. The length of the CDR3 is 11 residues. The V gene's germline CDR1 is LNHDA and CDR2 SQIVND (reference sequence). CDR3 residues: CASQQGNGYTF. CDR3 nucleotides: TGTGCCAGTCAACAGGGGAATGGCTACACCTTC.

The chain recombines TRBV6-4 with TRBJ2-1; D call uncertain. CDR3 length: 15 residues. Germline CDR1 and CDR2: MRHNA and SNTAGT. Trimming took 5 bases from V and 0 from J, leaving 11 bases between them. CDR3 sequence reads: CASSRSFSSYNEQFF. For the CDR3, the DNA is TGTGCCAGCAGTCGTAGCTTTAGCTCCTACAATGAGCAGTTCTTC.